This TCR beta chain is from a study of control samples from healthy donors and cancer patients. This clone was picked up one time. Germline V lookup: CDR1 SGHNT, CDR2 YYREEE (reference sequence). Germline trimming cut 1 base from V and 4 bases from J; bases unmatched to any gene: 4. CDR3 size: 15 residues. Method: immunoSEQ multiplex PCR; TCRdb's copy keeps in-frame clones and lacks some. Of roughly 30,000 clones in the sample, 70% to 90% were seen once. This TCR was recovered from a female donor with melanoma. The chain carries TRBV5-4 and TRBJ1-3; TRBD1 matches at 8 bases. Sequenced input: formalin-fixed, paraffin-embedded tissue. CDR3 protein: CASSLTGGLGNTIYF. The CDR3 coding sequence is TGTGCCAGCAGCTTGACAGGGGGTCTCGGAAACACCATATATTTT.